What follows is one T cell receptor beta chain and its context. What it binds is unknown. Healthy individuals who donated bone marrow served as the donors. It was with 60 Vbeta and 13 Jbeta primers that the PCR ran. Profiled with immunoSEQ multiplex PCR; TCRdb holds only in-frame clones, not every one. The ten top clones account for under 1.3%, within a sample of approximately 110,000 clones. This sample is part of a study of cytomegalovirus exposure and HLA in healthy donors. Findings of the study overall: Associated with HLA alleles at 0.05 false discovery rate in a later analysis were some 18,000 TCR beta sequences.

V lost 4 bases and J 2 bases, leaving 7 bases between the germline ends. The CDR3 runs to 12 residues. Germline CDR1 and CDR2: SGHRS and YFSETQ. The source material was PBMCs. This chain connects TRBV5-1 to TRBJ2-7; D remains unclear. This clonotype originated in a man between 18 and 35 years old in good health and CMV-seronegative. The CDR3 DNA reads TGCGCCAGCAGCGTTACTACCTACGAGCAGTACTTC. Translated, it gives CASSVTTYEQYF.